This is a list of T cell receptor beta chains from one sample in a study of Ad26.COV2.S vaccination and SARS-CoV-2 variants. This table comes from immunoSEQ multiplex PCR, and its TCRdb copy is limited to in-frame clones, with some not included. The repertoire includes around 300,000 clones, 88% of them detected once, and 6.4% sits in the top ten. The specimen was peripheral blood, collected in a trial of Ad26.COV2.S vaccine versus placebo. All receptors come from a person aged 18-65 years who received the Ad26.COV2.S COVID-19 vaccine or a placebo. The CDR3 runs from the conserved cysteine through the conserved F or W. A D gene is named only where the DNA matches it firmly. The size entry is marked missing in some rows and otherwise reads once, few, many or a size class.

TRBJ1-3	.	.	TRBV6-5	CASSYGEYGNTIYF	TGTGCCAGCAGTTACGGGGAGTACGGAAACACCATATATTTT
TRBJ1-4	.	.	TRBV5-1	CASSLAKSSINEKLFF	TGCGCCAGCAGCTTGGCCAAGTCCAGTATTAATGAAAAACTGTTTTTT
TRBJ2-1	.	TRBD2	TRBV5-4	CASSPRTSGGYNEQFF	TGTGCCAGCAGCCCCAGGACTAGCGGGGGCTACAATGAGCAGTTCTTC
TRBJ2-7	.	.	TRBV10-3	CATQTGLSEQYF	TGTGCCACCCAAACGGGACTCAGCGAGCAGTACTTC
TRBJ2-2	.	.	TRBV6-5	CATPGLNTGELFF	TGTGCCACTCCCGGGTTGAACACCGGGGAGCTGTTTTTT
TRBJ1-1	.	.	TRBV19	CASTSPGLGEAFF	TGTGCCAGTACCTCCCCAGGGCTCGGTGAAGCTTTCTTT
TRBJ2-1	.	TRBD2	TRBV5-5	CASSRGVGTSGHEQFF	TGTGCCAGCAGCCGCGGGGTCGGGACTAGCGGTCATGAGCAGTTCTTC
TRBJ2-1	.	.	TRBV14	CASSRTTGYNEQFF	TGTGCCAGCAGCCGAACTACAGGGTACAATGAGCAGTTCTTC
TRBJ1-3	once	.	TRBV12-5	CASGLSQGDSGNTIYF	TGTGCTAGTGGTTTGAGTCAGGGAGACTCTGGAAACACCATATATTTT
TRBJ2-3	.	.	TRBV7-3	CASSWDRSTDTQYF	TGTGCCAGCAGCTGGGACCGGAGCACAGATACGCAGTATTTT
TRBJ2-2	.	.	TRBV2	CASRVTSPGELFF	TGTGCCAGCAGGGTAACTAGTCCCGGGGAGCTGTTTTTT
TRBJ2-2	.	.	TRBV28	CASSFLTPERAGELFF	TGTGCCAGCAGTTTCCTCACGCCGGAGAGGGCCGGGGAGCTGTTTTTT
TRBJ1-2	.	.	TRBV28	CASNWVPIHYGYTF	TGTGCCAGCAATTGGGTTCCGATACACTATGGCTACACCTTC
TRBJ2-3	.	.	TRBV6-6	CASSEDLTDTQYF	TGTGCCAGCAGTGAGGACCTCACAGATACGCAGTATTTT
TRBJ2-5	.	.	TRBV4-2	CASSQDPGTVRETQYF	TGTGCCAGCAGCCAAGACCCCGGGACGGTGCGAGAGACCCAGTACTTC
TRBJ1-2	.	.	TRBV4-1	CASSQDPGRANYGYTF	TGCGCCAGCAGCCAAGACCCCGGCCGAGCTAACTATGGCTACACCTTC
TRBJ1-2	.	.	TRBV7-2	CASSPSLGYTF	TGTGCCAGCAGCCCGTCGTTGGGCTACACCTTC
TRBJ2-5	.	.	TRBV2	CASSGVAETQYF	TGTGCCAGCAGTGGGGTGGCGGAGACCCAGTACTTC
TRBJ1-2	.	.	TRBV3-1/TRBV3-2	CASNRGGANYGYTF	TGTGCCAGCAACCGCGGGGGGGCTAACTATGGCTACACCTTC
TRBJ1-3	.	.	TRBV6-5	CASSSHSPTAGNTIYF	TGTGCCAGCAGTTCCCACTCACCGACAGCTGGAAACACCATATATTTT
TRBJ2-2	.	.	TRBV28	CASSFPRNYLRFPGELFF	TGTGCCAGCAGTTTCCCTCGAAACTACCTTCGCTTTCCCGGGGAGCTGTTTTTT